This entry describes one TCR beta chain. No cognate antigen has been identified for it. No base-level quality is on record; no much larger clone is a single base apart. TCR cDNA was synthesized by 5'RACE template switching, through which a universal primer site and unique molecular identifiers were introduced. Priming of cDNA synthesis was performed from both the TCR alpha and TCR beta constant segments. Libraries were amplified in two PCR steps, with sample barcodes and sequencing adapters added in the second step. Sequencing of libraries was performed on Illumina HiSeq 2500 (2x100 bp) or NovaSeq (2x150 bp). Regarding the original processing steps: Demultiplexing of reads and collapsing into UMI consensus sequences were performed with MIGEC, and V(D)J alignment was carried out with MiXCR. Using edgeR on replicate PBMC samples, clonotypes were called vaccine-responding if FDR was below 0.01 and the log2 fold change was above 5 up to day 15. Each bulk clonotype received a CD4 or CD8 identity based on whether the sequenced CD4 or CD8 repertoire contained that clonotype at higher abundance. In TCRdb, the public reads were trimmed at Q25 with fastp and aligned with MiXCR, with productive beta chains retained. Each record represents a unique CDR3 protein, reported with the most common genes and DNA among its rows. V and J calls and clone size were set by TCRdb, not the authors. The sample yields around 590,000 distinct CDR3 sequences; 9% to 15% were counted once. The ten largest clones capture more than 13% of the sample.

These data belong to a study of T cells after yellow fever vaccination (dated by TCRdb to 2018 to 2020). A note on the overall study: The SMART-Seq v4 Ultra Low Input RNA kit was used to prepare libraries from fractions with low cell numbers. Bulk TCR alpha and beta repertoires were sequenced longitudinally to track T-cell clones before and after primary and booster YFV17D yellow fever vaccination. Two healthy male donors, one aged 18 to 29 and one aged 30 to 40 years, made up the cohort. Blood was collected at multiple timepoints before and after primary and secondary immunization, and bulk PBMC replicates and cell subsets were isolated. What the authors observed across the whole study: A small share of clonotypes was detected in both CD4 and CD8 compartments, with the overlap likely arising from convergent recombination. Computational filtering was required because FACS-sorted repertoires could contain abundant contaminating clonotypes from the bulk population. Compared with the primary T-cell response, the secondary T-cell response was faster but weaker, reaching its peak on day 5 rather than on day 15. Most clones expanded after primary vaccination were re-detected after the booster (almost 98% of CD4 and 88% of CD8), suggesting broad memory maintenance. The study included only two donors, which limits how far the findings can be generalized.

The treatment or condition label corresponds to: live attenuated yellow fever vaccine strain. At every blood-draw timepoint, two biological replicates of bulk PBMCs were collected. A standard Ficoll-Paque protocol was used to isolate PBMCs from peripheral blood. TriZol was used to extract RNA from bulk PBMCs, from CD4 and CD8 fractions, and from dextramer-positive and dextramer-negative fractions. Trimming takes 3 bases off V and 7 bases off J; junction bases not matched to a gene: 11. As encoded in the germline V gene (reference sequence), CDR1 is LNHDA while CDR2 is SQIVND. From the cysteine through the phenylalanine, the CDR3 covers 17 amino acids. Only the CDR3 DNA is retained, 51 bases long and in frame from the first base.

The chain uses TRBV19 and TRBJ2-2; 10 middle bases align to TRBD2. The material was PBMCs, obtained on the day of the yellow fever booster vaccination. This sequence was found in a man aged 25-45 years who received the YFV17D yellow fever vaccine. The DNA reads TGTGCCAGTAGTATTTCTAGCGGGAGTAGTGGGGACGGGGAGCTGTTTTTT. Its amino acids are CASSISSGSSGDGELFF.